The 23 T cell receptor beta chains listed next were all sequenced from one sample in a study of T cells after yellow fever vaccination. TCRdb used MiXCR to reprocess the 5' RACE reads, holding one entry per CDR3 protein. The table has approximately 300,000 distinct CDR3 sequences, about 10% seen once. The sequencing here drew on CD4+ T cells sorted from PBMCs, taken 45 days after the yellow fever booster vaccination. These receptors all stem from a man younger than 30 who received the YFV17D yellow fever vaccine.

V is TRBV6-6 and J is TRBJ1-2; D might be TRBD1 (5 bases). CDR1 MNHNY and CDR2 SVGAGI come from the germline V gene (reference sequence). The V end lost 6 bases, the J end lost 4 bases, and 15 bases lay between the germline ends. The CDR3 spans 14 residues. DNA of the CDR3: TGTGCCAGCAGCGCAGGGATCGGTTTCTATGGCTACACCTTC. Translation: CASSAGIGFYGYTF.

This clonotype was recorded many times. V is TRBV7-2 and J is TRBJ2-2; TRBD1 agrees at 7 bases. This CDR3 comprises 15 residues. J gave up 7 bases and V 0 bases, and 5 bases lay outside the gene matches. Germline CDR1 is SGHTA and CDR2 is FQGNSA. The CDR3: CASSLADRVGGELFF. CDR3 sequence (DNA): TGTGCCAGCAGCTTAGCTGACAGGGTGGGCGGGGAGCTGTTTTTT.

This clonotype has more than one count but fewer than ten. This chain's CDR3 is CASSSRRGLGQPQHF. The CDR3 region has the DNA TGTGCCAGCAGCTCCAGGAGGGGTTTGGGTCAGCCCCAGCATTTT. J is TRBJ1-5 and V is TRBV7-8, with D perhaps TRBD1 (5 bases). Germline CDR1 and CDR2: SGHVS and FQNEAQ. Trimming removed 4 bases at V and 6 bases at J, with 16 bases between. The CDR3 consists of 15 residues.

Only a few counts were recorded for this clonotype. J is TRBJ2-5 and V is TRBV6-2 or TRBV6-3, with D possibly TRBD1 on 6 matching bases. The germline CDR1 and CDR2 sequences are MNHEY and SVGEGT. This CDR3 region has 15 residues. The V end lost 7 bases, the J end lost 2 bases, and 17 bases lay between the germline ends. CDR3 DNA: TGTGCCAGCACTCCGATAGGGACATTTCAAGAGACCCAGTACTTC. Translating it yields CASTPIGTFQETQYF.

This clonotype showed up just a few times. The V and J genes are TRBV7-2 and TRBJ1-3; D is unresolved. The CDR3 is 14 residues long. Germline V lookup: CDR1 SGHTA, CDR2 FQGNSA. Trimming removed 5 bases from V and 4 bases from J, with 12 bases in between. The CDR3 reads CASSPGAIGNTIYF. The CDR3 DNA reads TGTGCCAGCAGCCCTGGTGCGATCGGAAACACCATATATTTT.

The chain links TRBV29-1 to TRBJ1-1, with D uncertain. V dropped 4 bases and J dropped 7 bases, with 7 bases sitting between them. This CDR3 has 10 amino acids. Germline V lookup: CDR1 SQVTM, CDR2 ANQGSEA. The CDR3 loop reads CSVGTIEAFF. The CDR3 bases are TGCAGCGTTGGAACGATTGAAGCTTTCTTT. The full variable domain, rest sourced from reference TRBV29-1 and TRBJ1-1, is SAVISQKPSRDICQRGTSLTIQCQVDSQVTMMFWYRQQPGQSLTLIATANQGSEATYESGFVIDKFPISRPNLTFSTLTVSNMSPEDSSIYLCSVGTIEAFFGQGTRLTVV.

The J gene is TRBJ2-5, the V gene TRBV9, with 9 bases aligning to TRBD2. The junction had 11 bases not matched to a gene; V was cut back by 3 bases and J by 5 bases. Looked up from germline, CDR1 is SGDLS and CDR2 is YYNGEE. The CDR3 is made up of 16 amino acids. The CDR3 DNA follows: TGTGCCAGCAGCGAGACCTCTACTAGCGGGTCGGAGACCCAGTACTTC. As protein: CASSETSTSGSETQYF.

This clonotype appeared once. This chain connects TRBV7-9 to TRBJ2-3; the D gene is possibly TRBD1 (6 bases). The CDR3 runs 17 residues. Germline V gene lookup returns CDR1 SEHNR and CDR2 FQNEAQ (reference sequence). The V gene lost 2 bases and the J gene lost 4 bases, with 19 bases spanning the gap. The CDR3 region is CASSLLRGYIRADTQYF. For the CDR3, the DNA is TGTGCCAGCAGCTTACTTAGGGGGTACATCCGGGCAGATACGCAGTATTTT.

This clonotype came up a few times. The chain combines TRBV5-1 with TRBJ1-3; 8 bases are a match to TRBD1. Germline CDR1 reads SGHRS; CDR2 reads YFSETQ. This CDR3 comprises 14 residues. V gave up 6 bases and J gave up 2 bases; unmatched junction bases: 4. DNA for the CDR3: TGCGCCAGCACGACAGGGGACGCTGGAAACACCATATATTTT. As protein: CASTTGDAGNTIYF.

This clonotype was detected only a few times. This chain links TRBV6-5 with TRBJ1-6; no clear D. Germline CDR1 MNHEY, CDR2 SVGAGI. CDR3 size: 15 residues. Trimming took off 2 bases at V and 8 bases at J, with 13 bases between the two ends. Written as DNA, the CDR3 is TGTGCCAGCAGTTACAATCTGGAACTGTATTCACCCCTCCACTTT. Protein: CASSYNLELYSPLHF.

This clonotype was counted ten times or more. The rearrangement joins TRBV6-5 to TRBJ2-4; the D gene is possibly TRBD2 (5 bases). The V end lost 2 bases, the J end lost 0 bases, and 11 bases lay between the germline ends. CDR3 length equals 16 residues. Germline V gene sequence: CDR1 MNHEY, CDR2 SVGAGI. The CDR3 here is CASSYKPGIAKNIQYF. The CDR3 nucleotides are TGTGCCAGCAGTTACAAGCCGGGGATAGCCAAAAACATTCAGTACTTC.

The chain recombines TRBV5-6 with TRBJ1-5; no clear D gene. The CDR3 is 14 residues long. Trimming pared 4 bases from V and 4 bases from J, leaving 12 bases between. Germline V gives CDR1 SGHDT, CDR2 YYEEEE. DNA for the CDR3: TGTGCCAGCAGCCCTGGGCCTAATAATCAGCCCCAGCATTTT. Protein product: CASSPGPNNQPQHF. The full variable domain, rest sourced from reference TRBV5-6 and TRBJ1-5, is DAGVTQSPTHLIKTRGQQVTLRCSPKSGHDTVSWYQQALGQGPQFIFQYYEEEERQRGNFPDRFSGHQFPNYSSELNVNALLLGDSALYLCASSPGPNNQPQHFGDGTRLSIL.

This clonotype was seen only a few times. The rearrangement links TRBV24-1 to TRBJ2-3, with a weak D call TRBD2 (6 bases). The CDR3 loop spans 16 amino acids. V dropped 5 bases and J dropped 4 bases, with 18 bases sitting between them. The germline gives CDR1 KGHDR, CDR2 SFDVKD. The DNA of the CDR3 is TGTGCCACCAGTGCCCTTGGTAGCGGCGCCCCAGATACGCAGTATTTT. It yields the protein CATSALGSGAPDTQYF.

This clonotype was picked up many times. The chain uses TRBV7-3 and TRBJ2-2, with D uncertain. The V and J ends lost 5 bases and 1 base respectively, with 5 bases between them. This CDR3 has 13 residues. CDR1 SGHTA and CDR2 FQGTGA come from the germline V gene. This CDR3 is CASSAQNTGELFF. CDR3 coding DNA: TGTGCCAGCAGCGCCCAGAACACCGGGGAGCTGTTTTTT.

This clonotype was counted between two and nine times. V gene TRBV5-1 combines with J gene TRBJ1-2; TRBD1 aligns across 8 bases. Germline loops: CDR1 SGHRS, CDR2 YFSETQ. CDR3 length equals 17 residues. V was clipped by 0 bases and J by 8 bases; unmatched bases: 15. The CDR3 here is CASSLGVRGHGSEGYTF. The CDR3 nucleotides read TGCGCCAGCAGCTTGGGCGTCAGGGGGCACGGCAGTGAGGGCTACACCTTC.

The chain carries TRBV12-3 or TRBV12-4 and TRBJ1-1; D uncertain. This CDR3 region has 12 residues. Trimming shortened V by 5 bases and J by 5 bases, and 9 bases separated the two germline ends. This chain's CDR3 is CASSRVGTEAFF. The CDR3, as DNA: TGTGCCAGCAGTCGGGTGGGGACTGAAGCTTTCTTT.

In this sample, this clonotype turned up a few times. This sequence joins TRBV20-1 and TRBJ2-2; TRBD1 matches 8 bases. Trimming took 3 bases from V and 6 from J; bases not matched to a gene: 9. Germline CDR1 reads DFQATT; CDR2 reads SNEGSKA (reference sequence). This CDR3 is built from 15 residues. This CDR3 is CSARSRTGIPGELFF. In DNA form, the CDR3 reads TGCAGTGCTAGGAGCCGGACAGGGATCCCCGGGGAGCTGTTTTTT.

This clonotype came up a few times. This rearrangement joins TRBV6-2 or TRBV6-3 to TRBJ2-3; TRBD1 aligns across 7 bases. Germline CDR1 and CDR2: MNHEY and SVGEGT. V gave up 4 bases and J gave up 5 bases; unmatched junction bases: 6. This CDR3 region has 14 residues. The CDR3 reads CASSSGGSEDTQYF. The CDR3 DNA sequence: TGTGCCAGCAGTTCAGGGGGTTCAGAAGATACGCAGTATTTT.

This clonotype was detected only a few times. The chain uses TRBV24-1 and TRBJ2-2; D gene uncertain. Germline V gene data show CDR1 as KGHDR and CDR2 as SFDVKD. V was clipped by 11 bases and J by 0 bases, with 24 bases between them. The CDR3 covers 18 residues. The CDR3 DNA reads as TGTGCCATCGGTACCCTGAATAGGCTTTCCGCGAACACCGGGGAGCTGTTTTTT. This sequence encodes CAIGTLNRLSANTGELFF.

This clonotype was counted many times. The chain recombines TRBV20-1 with TRBJ1-6; D unclear. This CDR3 region has 14 residues. The V gene lost 1 base and the J gene lost 5 bases, with 9 bases spanning the gap. Germline lookup yields CDR1 DFQATT and CDR2 SNEGSKA (reference sequence). CDR3 loop: CSARVDTNNSPLHF. CDR3 DNA sequence: TGCAGTGCTAGAGTTGACACGAATAATTCACCCCTCCACTTT.

V usage is TRBV10-3 and J usage is TRBJ2-3; D gene uncertain. CDR3 length: 13 amino acids. V was clipped by 9 bases and J by 0 bases, with 10 bases between them. Germline V CDR1 and CDR2: ENHRY, SYGVKD. In nucleotides, the CDR3 is TGTGCCATTAGGGCAGCGAGCACAGATACGCAGTATTTT. Protein: CAIRAASTDTQYF.

CDR3 in amino acids: CASRRQGAAGNTIYF. Written as DNA, the CDR3 is TGTGCCAGCAGACGACAGGGGGCGGCTGGAAACACCATATATTTT. J is TRBJ1-3 and V is TRBV6-5, with 10 positions matching TRBD1. V was clipped by 6 bases and J by 2 bases; unmatched bases: 4. In germline, CDR1 is MNHEY, CDR2 SVGAGI. This CDR3 spans 15 amino acids.

This clonotype was seen a few times. The chain employs TRBV6-6 and TRBJ2-7; D gene unclear. Per germline, CDR1 MNHNY and CDR2 SVGAGI (reference sequence). The CDR3 is 12 amino acids. Between the trimmed V and J ends, which lost 5 bases and 4 bases, there was a span of 9 bases. The DNA for the CDR3 is TGTGCCAGCAGTCTCAGGCCGTACGAGCAGTACTTC. Translating gives CASSLRPYEQYF.